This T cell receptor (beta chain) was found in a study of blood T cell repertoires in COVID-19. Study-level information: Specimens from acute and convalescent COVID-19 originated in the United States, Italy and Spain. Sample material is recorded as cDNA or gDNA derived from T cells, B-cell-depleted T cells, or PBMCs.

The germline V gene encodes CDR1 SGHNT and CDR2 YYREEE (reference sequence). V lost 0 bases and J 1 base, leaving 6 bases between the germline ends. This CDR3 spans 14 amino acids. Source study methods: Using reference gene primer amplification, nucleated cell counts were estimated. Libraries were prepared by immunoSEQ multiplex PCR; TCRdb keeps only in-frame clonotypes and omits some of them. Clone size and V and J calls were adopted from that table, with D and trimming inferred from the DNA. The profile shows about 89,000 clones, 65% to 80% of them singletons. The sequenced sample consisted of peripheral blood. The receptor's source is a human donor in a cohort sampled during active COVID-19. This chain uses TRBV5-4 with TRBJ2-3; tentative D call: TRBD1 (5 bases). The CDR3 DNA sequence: TGTGCCAGCAGCTTGGGCAGGGGCACAGATACGCAGTATTTT. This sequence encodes CASSLGRGTDTQYF.